This paragraph reports one T cell receptor beta chain. The CDR3 runs to 18 residues. The data were taken from a study of OX40 agonist ivuxolimab in advanced cancers. Generated by immunoSEQ multiplex PCR, the TCRdb table keeps only in-frame clones and is missing some. The table lists about 48,000 clones, 81% of them singletons, with more than 5.5% in the top ten. The sampling schedule covered blood at baseline, cycle 4 day 1, and cycle 7 day 1. Source: CD4+ or CD8+ T cells sorted from blood, taken in a trial of the OX40 agonist ivuxolimab. This TCR derives from an adult with an advanced solid tumor such as melanoma, head and neck, liver or kidney cancer. This rearrangement joins TRBV1 to TRBJ2-1; no DNA check was done on the table's D call, TRBD2. TRBV1 counts as a pseudogene. The CDR3 DNA sequence: TGCACCAGCAGCCGGTTAGCGGGTCCCGAAAACTCCTACAATGAGCAGTTCTTC. This codes for CTSSRLAGPENSYNEQFF.